The 5 T cell receptor beta chains below were found in one sample sequenced in a study of shared clonotypes between healthy human individuals (dated by TCRdb to about 2020). The library was produced with the immunoSEQ multiplex PCR assay. This is the immuneACCESS table as TCRdb keeps it, with only in-frame sequences that have V and J called. A part of the clones is gone; compared with another copy, unresolved V genes explain less than half, and the rest is unexplained. The sample table records some 1,400,000 clones; about 96% of these occur just once. The biggest ten clones account for approximately 1% of the sample. The sample was naive CD4+ T cells sorted from blood. Sample cell subset or site, as interpreted from the label and publication: CD45RA+ positively selected. The source is a man aged 30 to 39 in good health.

On this clone itself: This specimen includes other DNA sequences encoding the same CDR3. The rearrangement joins TRBV9 to TRBJ2-7, with TRBD2 matching 7 bases. This CDR3 region has 15 residues. V was clipped by 0 bases and J by 0 bases; unmatched bases: 3. CDR1 and CDR2 from the germline V gene are SGDLS and YYNGEE. Written as DNA, the CDR3 is TGTGCCAGCAGCGTAGAGGGCGGGAGCTCCTACGAGCAGTACTTC. Protein sequence: CASSVEGGSSYEQYF. The full variable domain, in which reference TRBV9 and TRBJ2-7 provide the parts outside the CDR3, is DSGVTQTPKHLITATGQRVTLRCSPRSGDLSVYWYQQSLDQGLQFLIQYYNGEERAKGNILERFSAQQFPDLHSELNLSSLELGDSALYFCASSVEGGSSYEQYFGPGTRLTVT.

The chain couples TRBV11-2 to TRBJ2-2; TRBD2 matches at 8 bases. Germline values: CDR1 SGHAT, CDR2 FQNNGV. The CDR3 has 15 residues. V dropped 1 base and J dropped 6; count of bases not matched to a gene: 4. CDR3 in DNA: TGTGCCAGCAGCTTAGGAATAGCGGGACCCGGGGAGCTGTTTTTT. This encodes CASSLGIAGPGELFF.

The V call is TRBV5-4, the J call TRBJ2-5; D may be TRBD1 or TRBD2 (6 bases each). The CDR3 runs 15 residues. CDR1 SGHNT and CDR2 YYREEE come from the germline V gene (reference sequence). Trimming took 1 base from V and 5 from J, leaving 15 bases between them. In nucleotides, the CDR3 is TGTGCCAGCAGCTTGTGGGCCGGGGGCGGCGAGACCCAGTACTTC. Translating gives CASSLWAGGGETQYF.

The sample holds a few counts of this clone. The V and J genes are TRBV28 and TRBJ1-2; D gene ambiguous. Trimming left V 6 bases short and J 7 bases short, with 15 bases between. Germline CDR1 MDHEN, CDR2 SYDVKM. There are 13 residues in the CDR3. As DNA, the CDR3 is TGTGCCAGCAGCGAAGGAATCCACCGTGGCTACACCTTC. It encodes CASSEGIHRGYTF.

The V gene is TRBV5-1, the J gene TRBJ2-2; TRBD2 matches 12 bases. Germline trimming cut 4 bases from V and 4 bases from J; bases unmatched to any gene: 17. The CDR3 is 20 amino acids. Germline V gene lookup returns CDR1 SGHRS and CDR2 YFSETQ. The CDR3 loop is CASSPPGLAGILNFTGELFF. In DNA form, the CDR3 reads TGCGCCAGCAGCCCGCCGGGACTAGCGGGCATCCTGAACTTCACCGGGGAGCTGTTTTTT.